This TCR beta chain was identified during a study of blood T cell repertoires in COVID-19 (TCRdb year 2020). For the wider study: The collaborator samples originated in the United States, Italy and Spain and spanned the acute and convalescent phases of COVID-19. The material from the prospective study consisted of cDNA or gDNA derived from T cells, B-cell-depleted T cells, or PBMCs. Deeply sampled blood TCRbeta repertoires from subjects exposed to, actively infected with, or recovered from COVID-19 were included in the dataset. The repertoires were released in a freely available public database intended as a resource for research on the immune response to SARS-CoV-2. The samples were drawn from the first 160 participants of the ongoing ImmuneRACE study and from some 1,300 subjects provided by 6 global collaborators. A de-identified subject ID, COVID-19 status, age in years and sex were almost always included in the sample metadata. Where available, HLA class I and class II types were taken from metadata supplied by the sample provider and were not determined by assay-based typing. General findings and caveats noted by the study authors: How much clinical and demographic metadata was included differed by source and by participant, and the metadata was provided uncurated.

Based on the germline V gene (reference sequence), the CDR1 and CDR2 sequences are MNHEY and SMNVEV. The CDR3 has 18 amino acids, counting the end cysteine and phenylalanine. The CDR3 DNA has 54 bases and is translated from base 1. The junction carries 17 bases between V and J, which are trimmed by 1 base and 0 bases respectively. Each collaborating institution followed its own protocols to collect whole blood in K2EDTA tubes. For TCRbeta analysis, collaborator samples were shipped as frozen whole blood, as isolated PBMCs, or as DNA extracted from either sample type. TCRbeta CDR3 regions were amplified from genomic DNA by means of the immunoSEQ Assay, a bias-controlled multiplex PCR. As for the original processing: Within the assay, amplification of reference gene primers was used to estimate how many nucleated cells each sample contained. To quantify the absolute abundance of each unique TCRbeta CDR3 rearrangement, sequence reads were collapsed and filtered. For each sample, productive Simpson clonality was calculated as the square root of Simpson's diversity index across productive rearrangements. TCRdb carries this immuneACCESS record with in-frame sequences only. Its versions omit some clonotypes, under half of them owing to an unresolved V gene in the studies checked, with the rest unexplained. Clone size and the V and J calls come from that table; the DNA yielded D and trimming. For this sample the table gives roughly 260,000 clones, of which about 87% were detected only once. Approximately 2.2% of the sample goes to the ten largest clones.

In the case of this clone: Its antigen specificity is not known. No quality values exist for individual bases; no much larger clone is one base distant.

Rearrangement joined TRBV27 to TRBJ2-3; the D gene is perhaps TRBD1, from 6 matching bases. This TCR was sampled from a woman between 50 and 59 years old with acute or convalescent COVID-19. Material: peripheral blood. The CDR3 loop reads CASSLFLQGRPSTDTQYF. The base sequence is TGTGCCAGCAGTTTATTCCTTCAGGGGCGGCCTAGCACAGATACGCAGTATTTT.